This T cell receptor (beta chain) was recorded in a study of shared clonotypes between healthy human individuals. Sequenced by immunoSEQ multiplex PCR; TCRdb stores in-frame clones only, minus some. Found here are approximately 2.5 million clones, 90% to 95% of them singletons; the top ten hold about 0.13%. Germline CDR1 is MGHRA and CDR2 is YSYEKL. The CDR3 contains 16 residues. V dropped 1 base and J dropped 0 bases, with 9 bases sitting between them. The receptor's source is a young man in good health. The sample comprised naive CD4+ T cells sorted from blood. Subset reported: CD45RA+ positively selected. This chain uses TRBV4-1 with TRBJ1-4; D call uncertain. Here the CDR3 DNA reads TGCGCCAGCAGCCAAGTCCGGGGTCCAACTAATGAAAAACTGTTTTTT. It translates to CASSQVRGPTNEKLFF.